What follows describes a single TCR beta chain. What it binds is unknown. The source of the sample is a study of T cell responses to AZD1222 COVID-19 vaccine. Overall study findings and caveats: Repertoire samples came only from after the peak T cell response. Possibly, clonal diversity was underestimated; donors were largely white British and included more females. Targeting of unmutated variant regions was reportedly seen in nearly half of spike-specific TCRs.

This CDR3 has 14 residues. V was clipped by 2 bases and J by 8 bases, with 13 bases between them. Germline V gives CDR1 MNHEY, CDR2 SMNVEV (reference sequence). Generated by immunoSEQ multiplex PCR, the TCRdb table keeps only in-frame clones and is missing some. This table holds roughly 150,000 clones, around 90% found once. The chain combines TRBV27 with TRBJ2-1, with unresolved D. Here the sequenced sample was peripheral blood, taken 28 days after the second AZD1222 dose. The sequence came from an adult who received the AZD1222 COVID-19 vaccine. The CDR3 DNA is TGTGCCAGCAGTTTAGCTCTAGTCCCCCATGAGCAGTTCTTC. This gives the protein CASSLALVPHEQFF.